This T cell receptor (beta chain) was sequenced during a study of response to subunit inactivated influenza vaccine. This CDR3 spans 17 amino acids. The trim removed 5 bases at V and 0 bases at J, leaving 13 bases unmatched. This clonotype was observed many times. Its antigen is still unknown. TCRdb passed the RT-PCR reads through MiXCR, listing each CDR3 protein once. The repertoire consists of a few hundred thousand distinct CDR3 sequences, with roughly 7.9% occurring once and the leading ten covering around 13%. Regarding the study as a whole: The authors suggested that few new T cells are recruited per seasonal influenza vaccination.

The rearrangement links TRBV12-3 or TRBV12-4 to TRBJ2-7; 7 nucleotides agree with TRBD2. The TCR originated in a man aged 50 to 75 who received an inactivated influenza vaccine. The starting material was PBMCs from blood, obtained about 24 months after vaccination. The CDR3 DNA follows: TGTGCCAGCAGTCCCCCCAATGGGGGGGATCCCTCCTACGAGCAGTACTTC. This gives the protein CASSPPNGGDPSYEQYF.